What follows is one T cell receptor beta chain and its context. Survey-level TCR beta sequencing used the immunoSEQ assay. Profiled with immunoSEQ multiplex PCR; TCRdb holds only in-frame clones, not every one. This sample has roughly 68,000 clones; over 85% occur once, and the top ten carry less than 4.5%. CDR3 size: 14 residues. Germline V gene data show CDR1 as KGHSH and CDR2 as LQKENI. V gave up 4 bases and J gave up 4 bases; unmatched junction bases: 6. The sequenced sample was PBMCs. The clonotype comes from a man aged 40-49 years with rheumatoid arthritis. The chain links TRBV18 to TRBJ2-7, with 8 nucleotides matching TRBD2. The CDR3 sequence: CASSLSGTGYEQYF. Written as DNA, the CDR3 is TGTGCCAGCTCACTTAGCGGGACTGGGTACGAGCAGTACTTC.